The present T cell receptor (beta chain) was sequenced within a study of early T cells in non-severe SARS-CoV-2 infection. As for the study in general: Sequencing used unsorted whole-blood bulk RNA, so chains lack pairing.

V dropped 1 base and J dropped 0 bases, with 7 bases sitting between them. The CDR3 has 15 amino acids. The table lists this clonotype with many counts. Its antigen is as yet unknown. Study observations and caveats: Database matching using VDJdb favored anti-spike CD8 responses, with private and CD4 specificities left missing.

The library protocol tagged individual cDNA molecules with unique molecular identifiers. TCRdb recomputed calls from the 5' RACE reads with MiXCR, one row per CDR3 protein. The table records about 120,000 distinct CDR3 sequences, roughly 13% of them present only once. Specimen: whole blood, collected at baseline. This TCR was sampled from an adult who was a healthcare worker with PCR-confirmed SARS-CoV-2 infection or an uninfected control (not recorded which). The chain carries TRBV12-3 or TRBV12-4 and TRBJ1-5; D remains unclear. CDR3 sequence: CASSLVRDSNQPQHF. In nucleotides, the CDR3 is TGTGCCAGCAGTTTAGTGAGGGATAGCAATCAGCCCCAGCATTTT.